The sequence of this T cell receptor (beta chain) was determined in a study of vaccination effects on CD4 cells after COVID-19 (dated by TCRdb to between 2021 and 2024). Regarding the study in general: In the ViraFEST assay, PBMC were stimulated with viral peptide pools, and antigen-specific CD4+ T cell clonotypes were then identified by expansion using TCR sequencing. Cultures from other donors in the study were sequenced with the Oncomine TCR Beta short-read assay on an Illumina iSeq 100. Some 1.9 million PBMC per well were cultured with about 9.6 ug/ml peptides in IMDM containing around 5% human AB serum, approximately 10 IU/ml IL-2 and gentamicin. A total of ten to eleven COVID-19 convalescent patients and a handful of SARS-CoV-2-naive healthy vaccine recipients were included in the full study. Each participant got two doses of an mRNA SARS-CoV-2 vaccine, either BNT162b2 or mRNA-1273. In a couple of convalescent patients, pre-vaccine samples were collected 16 days and one week ahead of the first dose, 142 and 148 days after COVID-19 diagnosis. The study compared SARS-CoV-2 spike-specific CD4+ TCR repertoires before and after mRNA vaccination in COVID-19 convalescent patients and infection-naive vaccine recipients.

What the work shows at the level of the full study, not this receptor alone: Among convalescent patients, the spike-reactive repertoire after vaccination was made up mainly of new vaccine-induced clones that were largely distinct from the clones induced by infection. Clones induced by infection and clones induced by vaccination both contracted markedly at late timepoints after vaccination, which fits with T cell responses waning over time. Only a small number of convalescent patients were included, and no early post-infection timepoints were available, which limited the study.

Library prep was done by the immunoSEQ multiplex PCR assay. DNA from the CD4+ T cells that had been cultured and isolated underwent TCR beta CDR3 sequencing. On the study's bioinformatics: Non-productive TCR sequences were removed and reads were trimmed to the CDR3 region, keeping CDR3s of at least 7 amino acids. The MANAFEST web app was used to pick out antigen-specific clonotypes by comparing their expansion in peptide wells with that in reference cultures. For clones to be considered positive, expansion at FDR<0.05 versus reference and all other wells, an odds ratio above 5, and a frequency above 0.1% in two replicate wells were required. A clonotype was called cross-reactive if it was significantly expanded both in SARS-CoV-2 spike wells and in at least one common cold coronavirus spike condition. CDR3 similarity was assessed by Levenshtein distance with the stringdist R package, and unrooted trees were built with ape in R 3.6.1. This immuneACCESS table, as held by TCRdb, lists in-frame sequences with V and J called but not all clones. Of the missing ones, under half trace to an unresolved V gene in checked studies; the others have no known cause. From that table come the V and J calls and clone size; the DNA was used to work out D and trimming. This sample comprises 50,000 to 70,000 clones, under 80% of them detected only once. Approximately 22% of the sample comes from the top ten.

Worth noting for this clone: This clone's antigen is unknown. Base qualities are missing; no much larger clone stands one base away.

After 10 days of culture, CD4+ T cells were isolated with the EasySep CD4+ T cell isolation kit. PCR-confirmed SARS-CoV-2 infection had occurred in convalescent patients between March and December 2020, before the Alpha, Beta and Delta variants emerged in the United States. On days 3 and 7, half of the culture medium was replaced with fresh IL-2-containing medium. Each peptide stimulation condition was cultured in triplicate wells unless otherwise noted. PBMC were separated from whole blood using Ficoll-Paque Plus gradient centrifugation and were then either cryopreserved at -140C or used fresh. The QIAamp micro DNA kit was used to extract genomic DNA from the cultured CD4+ T cells. V gives up 3 bases and J gives up 4 bases, and the segment between their germline ends measures 13 bases. The cysteine opens and the phenylalanine closes a CDR3 of 15 amino acids. Here the CDR3 DNA is all that survives: 45 bases in frame from base 1. The germline V gene supplies CDR1 SGHTA and CDR2 FQGNSA.

The chain is encoded by TRBV7-2 joined to TRBJ1-3; the D gene remains uncertain. This material consisted of CD4+ T cells from PBMCs cultured without peptide, taken before COVID-19 vaccination. The receptor was isolated from a human donor who had a prior SARS-CoV-2 infection. The CDR3 amino acid sequence is: CASSFAGYPGNTIYF. The DNA sequence is as follows: TGTGCCAGCAGCTTCGCGGGGTACCCGGGAAACACCATATATTTT.